The 19 T cell receptor beta chains listed next were all sequenced from one sample in a study of CD8 T cells in Susac syndrome. Reverse transcription of about 0.5 to 1 ug RNA used random hexamers. MiXCR was run by TCRdb on the immunoSEQ multiplex PCR reads, yielding one entry per CDR3 protein. The table has over 350,000 distinct CDR3 sequences, around 85% seen once; the top ten hold under 0.15%. Sample: CD8+ T cells from PBMCs. The origin of the receptors is a human donor with multiple sclerosis.

The V and J genes are TRBV2 and TRBJ2-2, with no clear D. The germline V gene has CDR1 SNHLY and CDR2 FYNNEI. CDR3 length: 14 residues. The V gene lost 0 bases and the J gene lost 5 bases, with 7 bases spanning the gap. The CDR3 DNA sequence: TGTGCCAGCAGTGAAGCGCTTCGGACCGGGGAGCTGTTTTTT. Translated: CASSEALRTGELFF.

The gene calls are TRBV12-3 or TRBV12-4 and TRBJ2-1; D possibly corresponds to TRBD2 (6 bases). V dropped 3 bases and J dropped 15 bases, with 12 bases sitting between them. This CDR3 contains 11 residues. CDR3 coding DNA: TGTGCCAGCAGTTTGACGGGAGCGCGGTTCTTC. It encodes CASSLTGARFF.

The chain couples TRBV6-1 to TRBJ2-1, with 8 nucleotides matching TRBD1. The CDR3 is made up of 16 amino acids. V gave up 6 bases and J gave up 7 bases; unmatched junction bases: 14. Germline V gene sequence: CDR1 MNHNS, CDR2 SASEGT. CDR3 protein: CASRDRQGPQRNEQFF. In DNA form, the CDR3 reads TGTGCCAGCAGAGATAGACAGGGGCCCCAACGTAATGAGCAGTTCTTC.

Only one count was recorded for this clonotype. This chain links TRBV12-5 with TRBJ2-1; unclear D gene. Germline V lookup: CDR1 LGHNT, CDR2 FRNRAP. CDR3 length equals 13 residues. The V end lost 1 base, the J end lost 3 bases, and 4 bases lay between the germline ends. The CDR3 DNA reads as TGTGCTAGTGGTTTGGCTTACTACAATGAGCAGTTCTTC. Protein: CASGLAYYNEQFF.

In nucleotides, the CDR3 is TGTGCCAGCAGTGAGACGGGTTACAATGAGCAGTTCTTC. Encoded protein: CASSETGYNEQFF. V gene TRBV12-3 or TRBV12-4 combines with J gene TRBJ2-1; D gene uncertain. The V end was cut by 5 bases, the J end by 4 bases, with 9 bases between. The CDR3 spans 13 residues.

The rearrangement uses TRBV25-1 and TRBJ2-4, with D perhaps TRBD2 (5 bases). Germline V gene sequence: CDR1 MGHDK, CDR2 SYGVNS. This CDR3 has 15 residues. V lost 1 base, J lost 4 bases, and 11 bases lay in between. CDR3 nucleotides: TGTGCCAGCAGTGAATTGTTGGGGAGTAAAAACATTCAGTACTTC. As protein: CASSELLGSKNIQYF.

The V gene is TRBV29-1, the J gene TRBJ2-7, with 10 nucleotides matching TRBD1. In germline, CDR1 is SQVTM, CDR2 ANQGSEA. The CDR3 sequence is 13 residues long. The V and J ends lost 6 bases and 7 bases, in that order; junction bases with no gene match: 9. CDR3 sequence reads: CSVLPGQGREQYF. The CDR3 region has the DNA TGCAGCGTGTTACCGGGACAGGGGAGAGAGCAGTACTTC.

The chain uses TRBV6-6 and TRBJ2-3, with D perhaps TRBD1 or TRBD2 (5 bases each). V was clipped by 2 bases and J by 5 bases, with 17 bases between them. CDR1 and CDR2 (germline): MNHNY, SVGAGI (reference sequence). The CDR3 spans 16 residues. The CDR3 DNA reads TGTGCCAGCAGTTACGTTGAGGGGCCCTCGGGAGATACGCAGTATTTT. Its protein product is CASSYVEGPSGDTQYF.

The chain combines TRBV29-1 with TRBJ2-1, with 8 nucleotides matching TRBD1. The V gene's germline CDR1 is SQVTM and CDR2 ANQGSEA. Unmatched junction bases numbered 14, after V lost 0 bases and J lost 4 bases. CDR3 length: 18 amino acids. The CDR3 nucleotides are TGCAGCGTTGAAGACGTAGCAGGGGGCTTAAGTTTGTACAATGAGCAGTTCTTC. It specifies CSVEDVAGGLSLYNEQFF.

The chain is built from TRBV20-1 and TRBJ2-1, with D tentatively TRBD2 (7 bases). V lost 0 bases, J lost 0 bases, and 15 bases lay in between. The germline CDR1 and CDR2 sequences are DFQATT and SNEGSKA (reference sequence). The CDR3 runs 17 residues. The CDR3 DNA is TGCAGTGCTAGAGATCAGGGCGGGGGCCTCTCCTACAATGAGCAGTTCTTC. Protein sequence: CSARDQGGGLSYNEQFF.

The chain uses TRBV13 and TRBJ2-5; D call uncertain. Germline assignment: CDR1 PRHDT and CDR2 FYEKMQ (reference sequence). CDR3 length equals 11 residues. Deletions cut 2 bases from V and 5 bases from J, with 3 bases between. CDR3 nucleotides: TGTGCCAGCAGCTTATGGGAGACCCAGTACTTC. The encoded protein is CASSLWETQYF.

V usage is TRBV9 and J usage is TRBJ2-7; 7 nucleotides align to TRBD1. The CDR3 is 14 residues long. The germline V gene has CDR1 SGDLS and CDR2 YYNGEE. Trimming removed 3 bases from V and 2 bases from J; junction bases left unmatched: 5. In DNA form, the CDR3 reads TGTGCCAGCAGCGGTGGACAGGTCGCCTACGAGCAGTACTTC. This codes for CASSGGQVAYEQYF.

The V call is TRBV7-9, the J call TRBJ1-6; D gene ambiguous. CDR3 length: 13 residues. Trimming stripped 0 bases from V and 11 bases from J, with 8 bases between. The V gene's germline CDR1 is SEHNR and CDR2 FQNEAQ (reference sequence). The CDR3 reads CASSLALAAPLHF. For the CDR3, the DNA is TGTGCCAGCAGCTTAGCGCTAGCTGCACCCCTCCACTTT. Looking up the rest from reference TRBV7-9 and TRBJ1-6 gives the full variable domain: DTGVSQNPRHKITKRGQNVTFRCDPISEHNRLYWYRQTLGQGPEFLTYFQNEAQLEKSRLLSDRFSAERPKGSFSTLEIQRTEQGDSAMYLCASSLALAAPLHFGNGTRLTVT.

The chain employs TRBV4-2 and TRBJ2-7; D perhaps matches TRBD1 (5 bases). Germline values: CDR1 LGHNA, CDR2 YNFKEQ. This CDR3 region has 14 residues. V gave up 2 bases and J gave up 4 bases, with 12 bases separating them. CDR3 residues: CASSQSAGNYEQYF. CDR3 DNA sequence: TGTGCCAGCAGCCAAAGCGCAGGGAATTACGAGCAGTACTTC.

The chain is built from TRBV4-1 and TRBJ2-1; 7 bases agree with TRBD1. The V gene's germline CDR1 is MGHRA and CDR2 YSYEKL. The junction had 10 bases not matched to a gene; V was cut back by 3 bases and J by 5 bases. The CDR3 covers 16 residues. CDR3 sequence reads: CASSQSSGTENNEQFF. The DNA of the CDR3 is TGCGCCAGCAGCCAGAGTTCCGGGACAGAGAACAATGAGCAGTTCTTC.

The gene calls are TRBV4-2 and TRBJ2-1, with 9 bases lining up with TRBD1. The CDR3 totals 18 residues. J was trimmed by 8 bases and V by 0 bases; bases with no gene match: 14. Germline V gene data show CDR1 as LGHNA and CDR2 as YNFKEQ. CDR3 residues: CASSQEGKAGQGLYEQFF. The DNA of the CDR3 is TGTGCCAGCAGCCAAGAAGGAAAAGCGGGACAGGGACTCTATGAGCAGTTCTTC.

This clonotype was detected a few times. The chain employs TRBV7-9 and TRBJ1-4; D is possibly TRBD1 (6 bases). Trimming pared 3 bases from V and 13 bases from J, leaving 15 bases between. Germline CDR1 is SEHNR and CDR2 is FQNEAQ (reference sequence). The CDR3 is made up of 13 amino acids. CDR3 bases: TGTGCCAGCAGCTTCGGGGGCAGCCAAGGACTGTTTTTT. It is translated as CASSFGGSQGLFF.

The chain couples TRBV11-2 to TRBJ2-1; 15 bases line up with TRBD2. J gave up 7 bases and V 1 base, and 2 bases lay outside the gene matches. The CDR3 extends over 16 amino acids. Germline V gives CDR1 SGHAT, CDR2 FQNNGV. The CDR3 loop is CASSLGGTSGGNEQFF. CDR3 nucleotides: TGTGCCAGCAGCTTAGGTGGGACTAGCGGGGGGAATGAGCAGTTCTTC.

The chain carries TRBV7-9 and TRBJ1-5; unclear D gene. The CDR3 runs to 15 residues. In germline, CDR1 is SEHNR, CDR2 FQNEAQ (reference sequence). V was clipped by 3 bases and J by 0 bases, with 9 bases between them. CDR3 in DNA: TGTGCCAGCAGCTTCGGCCTTTATAGCAATCAGCCCCAGCATTTT. It is translated as CASSFGLYSNQPQHF.